These T cell receptor beta chains were read from a single sample in a study of shared clonotypes between healthy human individuals. TCRdb's table, derived via immunoSEQ multiplex PCR, lists solely in-frame clones and lacks some. The profile shows some 2.3 million clones, over 90% of them singletons. Sequencing was carried out using naive CD4+ T cells from PBMCs. Receptors were obtained from a man younger than 35 in good health. Some clones in this sample may be carry-over from other donors' samples. Each CDR3 is given with its conserved first and last residue. D genes are given only for firm matches. Size is stated for part of the rows, as once, few or many counts, or as a class when the clone is expanded.

>TRBJ2-7|-|TRBV4-3|-
TGCGCCAGCAGCCAGAAGGTAGAGGCGAACTACGAGCAGTACTTC
CASSQKVEANYEQYF
>TRBJ2-3|-|TRBV9|TRBD1
TGTGCCAGCAGCCCCTGGACAGGACCAGATACGCAGTATTTT
CASSPWTGPDTQYF
>TRBJ2-5|-|TRBV27|-
TGTGCCAGCAGCTCTGACGCGCAAGAGACCCAGTACTTC
CASSSDAQETQYF
>TRBJ2-1|-|TRBV2|TRBD2
TGTGCCAGCAGAATCCTAGCGGGATCCAACAATGAGCAGTTCTTC
CASRILAGSNNEQFF
>TRBJ2-1|-|TRBV11-2|TRBD2
TGTGCCAGCAGCTCCAGCGGGGCAATCAATGAGCAGTTCTTC
CASSSSGAINEQFF
>TRBJ2-3|-|TRBV18|-
TGTGCCAGCTCACCACTGGACAGCGTATTGATGGATACGCAGTATTTT
CASSPLDSVLMDTQYF
>TRBJ1-5|-|TRBV19|TRBD1
TGTGCCAGTAGCAGGGGGGCAGGTTGGCAGCCCCAGCATTTT
CASSRGAGWQPQHF
>TRBJ1-2|-|TRBV7-2|-
TGTGCCAGCAGCTTAAATTTTGAACCCGGCTACACCTTC
CASSLNFEPGYTF
>TRBJ2-3|once|TRBV28|TRBD1
TGTGCCAGCAGATCCGGGACAGGCATAAGTGCGCAGTATTTT
CASRSGTGISAQYF
>TRBJ2-7|-|TRBV7-2|TRBD2
TGTGCCAGCAGCTTAGCGAGGACTAGTCTCCCCTACGAGCAGTACTTC
CASSLARTSLPYEQYF
>TRBJ2-2|once|TRBV5-1|-
TGCGCCAGCAGCTTGGAGGTGGGAGGCCCCGGGGAGCTGTTTTTT
CASSLEVGGPGELFF
>TRBJ1-1|-|TRBV5-1|-
TGCGCCAGCAGCGTCGCCGCTTACAGGGATGAGGAAGCTTTCTTT
CASSVAAYRDEEAFF
>TRBJ2-5|-|TRBV29-1|-
TGCAGCGTTGAATTGCGCGGAAATGGGGACCAGTACTTC
CSVELRGNGDQYF
>TRBJ2-3|-|TRBV28|TRBD1
TGTGCCAGCAGTCCCCATCGACAGGGGGATACGCAGTATTTT
CASSPHRQGDTQYF
>TRBJ1-1|few|TRBV30|-
TGTGCCCACCGACGGACGAACACTGAAGCTTTCTTT
CAHRRTNTEAFF
>TRBJ1-1|few|TRBV2|-
TGTGCCAGCAGTGGAATCAGAAGCAGGGTGGACACTGAAGCTTTCTTT
CASSGIRSRVDTEAFF
>TRBJ2-3|-|TRBV6-6|TRBD2
TGTGCCAGCGGTAGCGGGAGCACAGATACGCAGTATTTT
CASGSGSTDTQYF
>TRBJ1-2|once|TRBV19|-
TGTGCCAGTAGTATAGTGATAGGAAGTGGCTACACCTTC
CASSIVIGSGYTF
>TRBJ2-1|-|TRBV7-6|TRBD2
TGTGCCAGCAGCTTAGGGGGCGCGGGAGTCGAGGCCCAGTTCTTC
CASSLGGAGVEAQFF
>TRBJ1-4|-|TRBV28|TRBD1
TGTGCCAGCAGTCTAGGGGGCTTAGCTAGAACTAATGAAAAACTGTTTTTT
CASSLGGLARTNEKLFF
>TRBJ1-1|-|TRBV5-6|-
TGTGCCAGCAGCTTGATGAGGGGCACTGAAGCTTTCTTT
CASSLMRGTEAFF
>TRBJ1-1|-|TRBV11-2|-
TGTGCCAGCAGTCAGACAAGGTCAAGCACTGAAGCTTTCTTT
CASSQTRSSTEAFF
>TRBJ2-5|-|TRBV23-1|TRBD1
TGCGCCAGCAGTCAAGCCGGGACAGGGGCGTCAGAGACCCAGTACTTC
CASSQAGTGASETQYF
>TRBJ2-2|-|TRBV4-2|-
TGTGCCAGCAGCCCCAACACCGGGGAGCTGTTTTTT
CASSPNTGELFF
>TRBJ1-5|-|TRBV28|-
TGTGCCAGCACCCTGGCGGGGGAAAATCAGCCCCAGCATTTT
CASTLAGENQPQHF
>TRBJ2-3|-|TRBV10-2|-
TGCGCCAGCAGTGAACCCGCGGCAGATACGCAGTATTTT
CASSEPAADTQYF
>TRBJ1-2|-|TRBV6-6|-
TGTGCCAGCAGTTACGGCGCTAACTATGGCTACACCTTC
CASSYGANYGYTF
>TRBJ1-2|-|TRBV6-4|-
TGTGCCACCAGGCACGTGGGGGGCTACACCTTC
CATRHVGGYTF